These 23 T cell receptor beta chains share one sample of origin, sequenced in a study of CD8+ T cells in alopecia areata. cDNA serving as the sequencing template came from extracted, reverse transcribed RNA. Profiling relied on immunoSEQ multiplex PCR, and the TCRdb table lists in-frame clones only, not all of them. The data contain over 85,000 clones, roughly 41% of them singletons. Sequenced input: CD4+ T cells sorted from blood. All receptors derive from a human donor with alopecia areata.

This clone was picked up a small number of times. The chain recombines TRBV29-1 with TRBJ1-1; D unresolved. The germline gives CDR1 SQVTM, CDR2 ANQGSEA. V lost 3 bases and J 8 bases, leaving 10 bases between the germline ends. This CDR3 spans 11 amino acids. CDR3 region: CSVDSGEEAFF. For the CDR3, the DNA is TGCAGCGTTGATTCCGGCGAAGAAGCTTTCTTT.

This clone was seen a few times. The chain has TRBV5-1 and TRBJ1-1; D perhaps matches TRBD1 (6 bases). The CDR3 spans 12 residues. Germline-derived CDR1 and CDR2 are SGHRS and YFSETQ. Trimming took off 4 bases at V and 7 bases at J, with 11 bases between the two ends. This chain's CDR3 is CASSAGQSEAFF. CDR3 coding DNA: TGCGCCAGCAGCGCAGGACAGAGTGAAGCTTTCTTT.

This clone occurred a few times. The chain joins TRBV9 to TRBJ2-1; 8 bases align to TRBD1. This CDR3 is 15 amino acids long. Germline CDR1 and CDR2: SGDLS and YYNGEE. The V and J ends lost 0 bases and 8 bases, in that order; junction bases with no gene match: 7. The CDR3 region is CASSVVPGQVDEQFF. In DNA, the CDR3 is TGTGCCAGCAGCGTAGTGCCGGGACAGGTAGATGAGCAGTTCTTC.

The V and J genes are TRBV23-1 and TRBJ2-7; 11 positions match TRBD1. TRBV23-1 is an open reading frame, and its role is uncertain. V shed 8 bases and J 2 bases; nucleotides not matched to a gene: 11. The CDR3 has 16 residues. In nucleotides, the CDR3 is TGCGCCAGCGGAACACCGGGACAGGGGGATACCTACGAGCAGTACTTC. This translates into CASGTPGQGDTYEQYF.

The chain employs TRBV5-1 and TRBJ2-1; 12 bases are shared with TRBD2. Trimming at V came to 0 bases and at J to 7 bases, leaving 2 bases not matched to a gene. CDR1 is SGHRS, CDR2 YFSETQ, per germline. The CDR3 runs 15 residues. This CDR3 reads CASSLGTSGRNEQFF. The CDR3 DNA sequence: TGCGCCAGCAGCTTGGGTACTAGCGGGAGGAATGAGCAGTTCTTC.

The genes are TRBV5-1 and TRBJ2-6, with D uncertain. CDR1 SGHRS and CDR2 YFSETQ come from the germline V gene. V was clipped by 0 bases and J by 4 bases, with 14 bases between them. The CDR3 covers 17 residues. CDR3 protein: CASSLAPPQSGANVLTF. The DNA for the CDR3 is TGCGCCAGCAGCTTGGCCCCCCCACAGTCGGGGGCCAACGTCCTGACTTTC.

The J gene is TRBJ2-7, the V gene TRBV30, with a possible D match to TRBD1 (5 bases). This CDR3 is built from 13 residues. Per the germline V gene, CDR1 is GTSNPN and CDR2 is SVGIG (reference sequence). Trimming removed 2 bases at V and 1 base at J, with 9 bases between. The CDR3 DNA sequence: TGTGCCTGGAGTTGGGCAGGGTCCTACGAGCAGTACTTC. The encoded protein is CAWSWAGSYEQYF.

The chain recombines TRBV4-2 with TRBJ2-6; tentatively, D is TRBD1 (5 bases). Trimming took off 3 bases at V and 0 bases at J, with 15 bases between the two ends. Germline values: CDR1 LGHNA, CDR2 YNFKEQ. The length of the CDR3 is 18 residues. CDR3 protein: CASSHEHRKSSGANVLTF. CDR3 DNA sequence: TGTGCCAGCAGCCACGAGCACAGGAAAAGCTCTGGGGCCAACGTCCTGACTTTC.

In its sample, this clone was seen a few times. CDR3: CASSQEHRGLSPLHF. CDR3 nucleotides: TGCGCCAGCAGCCAAGAGCACAGGGGGCTTTCACCCCTCCACTTT. V gene TRBV4-3 combines with J gene TRBJ1-6; 9 bases fit TRBD1. Trimming removed 0 bases from V and 9 bases from J; junction bases left unmatched: 3. In germline, CDR1 is LGHNA, CDR2 YSLEER. There are 15 residues in the CDR3.

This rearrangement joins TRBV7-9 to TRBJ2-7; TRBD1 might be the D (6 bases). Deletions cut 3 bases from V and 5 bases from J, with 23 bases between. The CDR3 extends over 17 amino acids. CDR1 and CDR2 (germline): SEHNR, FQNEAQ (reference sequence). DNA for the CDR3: TGTGCCAGCAGCTTGGGTCTCACAGGGAACCTAGCCCACGAGCAGTACTTC. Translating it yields CASSLGLTGNLAHEQYF.

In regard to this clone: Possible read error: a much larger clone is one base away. CDR3 in amino acids: CASSLESSGANVLTF. CDR3 sequence (DNA): TGTGCCAGCAGCTTAGAGAGCTCTGGGGCCAACGTCCTGACTTTC. The rearrangement links TRBV7-3 to TRBJ2-6; D remains unclear. The CDR3 runs to 15 residues. V was shortened by 2 bases and J by 0 bases, with 5 bases between the two germline ends. Germline assignment: CDR1 SGHTA and CDR2 FQGTGA.

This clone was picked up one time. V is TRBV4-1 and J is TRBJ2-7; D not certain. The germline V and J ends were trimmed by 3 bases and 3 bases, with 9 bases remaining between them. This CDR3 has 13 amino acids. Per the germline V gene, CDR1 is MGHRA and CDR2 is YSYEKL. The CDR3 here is CASSHFPSYEQYF. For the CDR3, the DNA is TGCGCCAGCAGCCACTTTCCCAGCTACGAGCAGTACTTC.

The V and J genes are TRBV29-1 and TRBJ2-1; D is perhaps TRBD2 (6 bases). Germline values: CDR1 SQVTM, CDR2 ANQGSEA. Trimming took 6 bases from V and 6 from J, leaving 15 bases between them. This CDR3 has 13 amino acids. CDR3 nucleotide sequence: TGCAGCGTAGGACGGAGGGCCGGCAATGAGCAGTTCTTC. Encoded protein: CSVGRRAGNEQFF.

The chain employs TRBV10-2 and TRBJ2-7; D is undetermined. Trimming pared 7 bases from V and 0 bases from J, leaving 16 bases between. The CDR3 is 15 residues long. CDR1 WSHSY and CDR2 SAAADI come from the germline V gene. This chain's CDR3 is CASMVPGRSSYEQYF. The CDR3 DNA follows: TGCGCCAGCATGGTCCCCGGGCGGAGCTCCTACGAGCAGTACTTC.

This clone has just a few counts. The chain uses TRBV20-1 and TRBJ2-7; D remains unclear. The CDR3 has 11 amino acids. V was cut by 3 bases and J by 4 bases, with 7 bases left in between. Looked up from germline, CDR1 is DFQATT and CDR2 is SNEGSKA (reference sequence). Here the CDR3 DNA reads TGCAGTGCTAGCAAGGCGTACGAGCAGTACTTC. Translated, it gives CSASKAYEQYF.

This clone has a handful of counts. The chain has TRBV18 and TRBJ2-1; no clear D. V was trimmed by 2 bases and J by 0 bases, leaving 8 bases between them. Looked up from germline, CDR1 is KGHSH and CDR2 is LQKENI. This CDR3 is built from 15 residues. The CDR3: CASSPSRSSYNEQFF. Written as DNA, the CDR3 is TGTGCCAGCTCACCATCAAGAAGCTCCTACAATGAGCAGTTCTTC.

CDR3 protein: CASSINPVQAGANVLTF. Written as DNA, the CDR3 is TGTGCCAGCAGCATTAACCCGGTGCAGGCCGGGGCCAACGTCCTGACTTTC. V gene TRBV7-9 combines with J gene TRBJ2-6; D not resolved. Germline lookup yields CDR1 SEHNR and CDR2 FQNEAQ (reference sequence). With 5 bases removed from V and 4 bases from J, the gap between germline ends came to 18 bases. CDR3 length: 17 residues.

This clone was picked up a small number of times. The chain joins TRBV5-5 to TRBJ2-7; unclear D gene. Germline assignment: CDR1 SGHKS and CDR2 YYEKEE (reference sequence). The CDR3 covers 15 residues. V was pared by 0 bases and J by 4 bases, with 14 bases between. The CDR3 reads CASSLGRRPPYEQYF. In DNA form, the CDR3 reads TGTGCCAGCAGCTTGGGGCGGCGGCCCCCATACGAGCAGTACTTC.

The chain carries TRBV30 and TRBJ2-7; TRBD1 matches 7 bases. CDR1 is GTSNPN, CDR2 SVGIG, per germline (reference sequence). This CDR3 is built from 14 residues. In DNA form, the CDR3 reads TGTGCACGATCCCGGGACAGCGGAACCTACGAGCAGTACTTC. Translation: CARSRDSGTYEQYF.

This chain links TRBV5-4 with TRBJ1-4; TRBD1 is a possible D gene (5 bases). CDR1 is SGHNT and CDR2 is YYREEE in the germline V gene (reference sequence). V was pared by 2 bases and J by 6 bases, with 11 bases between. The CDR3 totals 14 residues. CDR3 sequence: CASSFYRDDEKLFF. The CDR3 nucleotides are TGTGCCAGCAGCTTTTACCGGGACGATGAAAAACTGTTTTTT.

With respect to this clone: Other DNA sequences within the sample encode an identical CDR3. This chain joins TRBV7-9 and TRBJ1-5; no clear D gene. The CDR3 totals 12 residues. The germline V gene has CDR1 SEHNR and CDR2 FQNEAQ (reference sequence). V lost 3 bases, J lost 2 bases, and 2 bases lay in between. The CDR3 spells CASSFGNQPQHF. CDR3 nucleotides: TGTGCCAGCAGCTTTGGCAATCAGCCCCAGCATTTT. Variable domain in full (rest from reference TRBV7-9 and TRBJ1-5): DTGVSQNPRHKITKRGQNVTFRCDPISEHNRLYWYRQTLGQGPEFLTYFQNEAQLEKSRLLSDRFSAERPKGSFSTLEIQRTEQGDSAMYLCASSFGNQPQHFGDGTRLSIL.

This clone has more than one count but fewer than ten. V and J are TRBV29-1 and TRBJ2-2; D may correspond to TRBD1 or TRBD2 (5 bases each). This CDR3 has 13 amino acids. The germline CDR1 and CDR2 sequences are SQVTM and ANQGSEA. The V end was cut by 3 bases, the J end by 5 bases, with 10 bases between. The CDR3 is CSVEGDLTGELFF. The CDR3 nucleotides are TGCAGCGTTGAGGGGGATTTGACCGGGGAGCTGTTTTTT.

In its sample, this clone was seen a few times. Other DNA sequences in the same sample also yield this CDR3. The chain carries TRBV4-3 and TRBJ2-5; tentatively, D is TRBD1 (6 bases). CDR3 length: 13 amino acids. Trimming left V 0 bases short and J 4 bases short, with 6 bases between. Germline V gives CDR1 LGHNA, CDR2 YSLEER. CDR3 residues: CASSQDRGETQYF. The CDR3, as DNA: TGCGCCAGCAGCCAAGACAGGGGAGAGACCCAGTACTTC.